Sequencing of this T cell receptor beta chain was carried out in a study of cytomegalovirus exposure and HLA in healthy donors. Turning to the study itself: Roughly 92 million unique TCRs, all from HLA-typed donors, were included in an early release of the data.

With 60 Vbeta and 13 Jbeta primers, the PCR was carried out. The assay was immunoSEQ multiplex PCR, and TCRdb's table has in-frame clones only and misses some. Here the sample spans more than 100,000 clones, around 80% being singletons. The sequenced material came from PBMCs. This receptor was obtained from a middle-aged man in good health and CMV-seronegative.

The CDR3 DNA reads TGTGCCAGCAGCTTAAATAGCGGTTCCTCCTACGAGCAGTACTTC. Its translation: CASSLNSGSSYEQYF. The gene calls are TRBV7-3 and TRBJ2-7, with D tentatively TRBD2 (6 bases). CDR3 length: 15 amino acids. Germline V lookup: CDR1 SGHTA, CDR2 FQGTGA. V was pared by 1 base and J by 0 bases, with 10 bases between.